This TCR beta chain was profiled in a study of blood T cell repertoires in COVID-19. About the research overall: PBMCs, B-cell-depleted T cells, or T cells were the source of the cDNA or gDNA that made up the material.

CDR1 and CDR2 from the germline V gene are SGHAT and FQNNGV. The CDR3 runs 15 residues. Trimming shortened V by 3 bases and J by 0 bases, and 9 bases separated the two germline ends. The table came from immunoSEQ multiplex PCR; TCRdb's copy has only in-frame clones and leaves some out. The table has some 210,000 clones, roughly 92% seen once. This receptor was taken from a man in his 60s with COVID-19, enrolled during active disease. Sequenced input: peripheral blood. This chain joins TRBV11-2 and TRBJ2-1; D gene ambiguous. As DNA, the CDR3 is TGTGCCAGCAGCTTGGAGAGGAGCTCCTACAATGAGCAGTTCTTC. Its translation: CASSLERSSYNEQFF.